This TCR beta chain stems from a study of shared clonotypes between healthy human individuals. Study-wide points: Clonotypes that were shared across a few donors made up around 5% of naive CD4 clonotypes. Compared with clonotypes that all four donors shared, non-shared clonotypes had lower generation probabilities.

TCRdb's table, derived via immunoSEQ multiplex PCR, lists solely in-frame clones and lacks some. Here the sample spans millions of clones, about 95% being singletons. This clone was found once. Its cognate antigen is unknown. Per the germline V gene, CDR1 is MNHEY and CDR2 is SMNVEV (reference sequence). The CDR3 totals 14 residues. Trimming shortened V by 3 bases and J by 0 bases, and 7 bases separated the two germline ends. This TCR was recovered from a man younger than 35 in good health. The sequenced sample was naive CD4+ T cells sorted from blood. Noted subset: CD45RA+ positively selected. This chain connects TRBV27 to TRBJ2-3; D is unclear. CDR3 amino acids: CASSLRQSTDTQYF. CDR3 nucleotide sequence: TGTGCCAGCAGTTTGAGGCAAAGCACAGATACGCAGTATTTT.